The 29 T cell receptor beta chains listed next were all sequenced from one sample in a study of blood T cell repertoires in COVID-19. Profiled with immunoSEQ multiplex PCR; TCRdb holds only in-frame clones, not every one. The sample lists just over 250,000 clones; around 90% were seen once. Sequencing was performed on peripheral blood. The receptors originated from a man between 60 and 75 years old who had recovered from COVID-19.

This chain links TRBV5-6 with TRBJ2-7; 7 bases map to TRBD1. Losses at the gene ends were 1 base for V and 2 bases for J; bases not matched to a gene: 0. This CDR3 is 13 amino acids long. Germline values: CDR1 SGHDT, CDR2 YYEEEE. The CDR3 here is CASSLTGAYEQYF. The CDR3 coding sequence is TGTGCCAGCAGCTTGACAGGGGCCTACGAGCAGTACTTC.

The rearrangement joins TRBV9 to TRBJ2-3, with D possibly TRBD1 on 5 matching bases. CDR3 size: 13 residues. Germline-derived CDR1 and CDR2 are SGDLS and YYNGEE. V was clipped by 6 bases and J by 2 bases, with 10 bases between them. This chain's CDR3 is CASKAGFTDTQYF. The CDR3 bases are TGTGCCAGCAAGGCAGGGTTCACAGATACGCAGTATTTT. The whole variable domain, remainder taken from reference TRBV9 and TRBJ2-3, is DSGVTQTPKHLITATGQRVTLRCSPRSGDLSVYWYQQSLDQGLQFLIQYYNGEERAKGNILERFSAQQFPDLHSELNLSSLELGDSALYFCASKAGFTDTQYFGPGTRLTVL.

The rearrangement joins TRBV6-5 to TRBJ1-2; perhaps TRBD1 as D (5 bases). Germline lookup yields CDR1 MNHEY and CDR2 SVGAGI. The CDR3 spans 14 residues. Trimming took 7 bases from V and 2 from J, leaving 14 bases between them. The DNA for the CDR3 is TGTGCCAGCACCACGGGGGAGTCAAACTATGGCTACACCTTC. Its protein is CASTTGESNYGYTF.

This chain uses TRBV11-3 with TRBJ1-6; tentatively, D is TRBD1 (6 bases). From germline, CDR1 is SGHNT and CDR2 YENEEA. The CDR3 runs to 14 residues. Trimming took off 5 bases at V and 10 bases at J, with 15 bases between the two ends. In nucleotides, the CDR3 is TGTGCCAGCAGCCTGACAGGCCCTGGGTCACCCCTCCACTTT. Protein sequence: CASSLTGPGSPLHF.

The V call is TRBV4-2, the J call TRBJ2-2, with 12 bases identical to TRBD2. V lost 3 bases to trimming and J lost 6 bases; unmatched junction nucleotides: 5. CDR3 length equals 16 residues. Looked up from germline, CDR1 is LGHNA and CDR2 is YNFKEQ. CDR3 residues: CASSQTSGGWAGELFF. DNA for the CDR3: TGTGCCAGCAGCCAGACTAGCGGGGGCTGGGCCGGGGAGCTGTTTTTT.

This clone was detected only once. The J gene is TRBJ2-5, the V gene TRBV25-1; a weak D match, TRBD2 (5 bases). Trimming took off 3 bases at V and 9 bases at J, with 23 bases between the two ends. Germline loops: CDR1 MGHDK, CDR2 SYGVNS. This CDR3 has 16 residues. The CDR3 spells CASSDPRWDFKRAQYF. The CDR3 DNA is TGTGCCAGCAGTGATCCACGCTGGGATTTCAAGAGGGCCCAGTACTTC.

This clone was seen just once. V and J are TRBV24-1 and TRBJ2-7, with a possible D match to TRBD2 (6 bases). CDR3 length equals 14 residues. V was trimmed by 6 bases and J by 7 bases, leaving 18 bases between them. Germline assignment: CDR1 KGHDR and CDR2 SFDVKD. The CDR3 region is CATSPAGPLREQYF. CDR3 bases: TGTGCCACCAGTCCGGCGGGGCCCTTAAGGGAGCAGTACTTC.

The chain couples TRBV5-6 to TRBJ1-2, with D unresolved. This CDR3 contains 14 residues. Trimming cost V 1 base and J 6 bases, with 13 bases left between them. The germline gives CDR1 SGHDT, CDR2 YYEEEE. The CDR3 here is CASSLPREENGYTF. The CDR3 DNA follows: TGTGCCAGCAGCTTGCCCCGGGAGGAGAATGGCTACACCTTC.

The chain is built from TRBV6-1 and TRBJ1-2, with a tentative D call TRBD1 (6 bases). Trimming removed 1 base from V and 0 bases from J, with 12 bases in between. The CDR3 extends over 16 amino acids. Germline CDR1 reads MNHNS; CDR2 reads SASEGT. The CDR3 bases are TGTGCCAGCAGTGAAGACAGGGACCTAGCTAACTATGGCTACACCTTC. It encodes CASSEDRDLANYGYTF.

CDR3 in DNA: TGCGCCAGCAGTCAATCGAGTAGCGGGGGGGCCGACGAGCAGTACTTC. Protein product: CASSQSSSGGADEQYF. The chain has TRBV23-1 and TRBJ2-7; 11 nucleotides agree with TRBD2. TRBV23-1 belongs to the ORF category, with a function that is uncertain. The CDR3 contains 16 residues. V lost 0 bases and J lost 5; bases outside the gene matches: 6.

The chain links TRBV9 to TRBJ2-3, with TRBD2 identical over 10 bases. This CDR3 has 17 amino acids. Losses at the gene ends were 0 bases for V and 5 bases for J; bases not matched to a gene: 9. CDR1 is SGDLS and CDR2 is YYNGEE in the germline V gene. CDR3 protein: CASSVDPSGGAIDTQYF. Here the CDR3 DNA reads TGTGCCAGCAGCGTAGATCCCAGCGGGGGGGCAATAGATACGCAGTATTTT.

The chain recombines TRBV9 with TRBJ1-3, with 8 bases matching TRBD1. CDR1 and CDR2 (germline): SGDLS, YYNGEE. This CDR3 has 18 residues. Unmatched junction bases numbered 9, after V lost 0 bases and J lost 1 base. The CDR3 here is CASSVGAGTGKSGNTIYF. The DNA for the CDR3 is TGTGCCAGCAGCGTAGGAGCGGGGACAGGAAAATCTGGAAACACCATATATTTT.

This clone was seen only once. The gene calls are TRBV19 and TRBJ1-1; 8 positions agree with TRBD1. Looked up from germline, CDR1 is LNHDA and CDR2 is SQIVND (reference sequence). The junction had 5 bases not matched to a gene; V was cut back by 6 bases and J by 2 bases. The CDR3 totals 14 residues. The CDR3 spells CASSGQGANTEAFF. The CDR3 DNA sequence: TGTGCCAGTAGCGGACAGGGCGCTAACACTGAAGCTTTCTTT. The whole variable domain, remainder taken from reference TRBV19 and TRBJ1-1, is DGGITQSPKYLFRKEGQNVTLSCEQNLNHDAMYWYRQDPGQGLRLIYYSQIVNDFQKGDIAEGYSVSREKKESFPLTVTSAQKNPTAFYLCASSGQGANTEAFFGQGTRLTVV.

The genes are TRBV11-2 and TRBJ1-1; no clear D. V was clipped by 5 bases and J by 0 bases, with 10 bases between them. CDR1 is SGHAT and CDR2 is FQNNGV in the germline V gene. The CDR3 is 14 amino acids. This CDR3 reads CASSPMDLNTEAFF. The CDR3 DNA follows: TGTGCCAGCAGCCCGATGGACTTGAACACTGAAGCTTTCTTT.

This chain connects TRBV14 to TRBJ1-2; D might be TRBD1 (5 bases). This CDR3 region has 15 residues. The V end was cut by 1 base, the J end by 2 bases, with 11 bases between. The germline V gene encodes CDR1 SGHDN and CDR2 FVKESK. The CDR3 spells CASSQGGRSNYGYTF. The CDR3 DNA follows: TGTGCCAGCAGCCAAGGGGGCAGGAGCAACTATGGCTACACCTTC.

The chain joins TRBV19 to TRBJ1-5, with D possibly TRBD1 on 5 matching bases. The V end lost 3 bases, the J end lost 6 bases, and 6 bases lay between the germline ends. This CDR3 spans 12 amino acids. Germline V gives CDR1 LNHDA, CDR2 SQIVND (reference sequence). The CDR3 spells CASSMGGQPQHF. The CDR3 nucleotides read TGTGCCAGTAGTATGGGGGGTCAGCCCCAGCATTTT.

V gene TRBV20-1 combines with J gene TRBJ2-4, with 9 bases fitting TRBD1. The CDR3 has 11 amino acids. Trimming took 7 bases from V and 9 from J; bases not matched to a gene: 4. From germline, CDR1 is DFQATT and CDR2 SNEGSKA (reference sequence). The CDR3 spells CSGTGEGIQYF. The DNA for the CDR3 is TGCAGTGGGACAGGGGAGGGCATTCAGTACTTC.

With respect to this clone: The same CDR3 is also encoded by other DNA sequences in this sample. The chain has TRBV5-6 and TRBJ1-2; TRBD1 might be the D (5 bases). Germline loops: CDR1 SGHDT, CDR2 YYEEEE. The CDR3 is 14 amino acids. V lost 0 bases and J 2 bases, leaving 8 bases between the germline ends. Written as DNA, the CDR3 is TGTGCCAGCAGCTTGGGACAGAGCAACTATGGCTACACCTTC. It yields the protein CASSLGQSNYGYTF.

V is TRBV7-9 and J is TRBJ2-3; maybe TRBD1 (5 bases). Germline assignment: CDR1 SEHNR and CDR2 FQNEAQ (reference sequence). The V gene lost 5 bases and the J gene lost 3 bases, with 12 bases spanning the gap. The CDR3 has 14 residues. The CDR3 sequence is CASSLSKGTDTQYF. CDR3 DNA sequence: TGTGCCAGCAGCCTATCGAAGGGGACAGATACGCAGTATTTT.

The chain uses TRBV7-9 and TRBJ1-5; 11 bases align to TRBD1. The V and J ends lost 4 bases and 2 bases, in that order; junction bases with no gene match: 4. CDR3 length: 16 amino acids. Germline-derived CDR1 and CDR2 are SEHNR and FQNEAQ (reference sequence). This chain's CDR3 is CASSSPGQGGNQPQHF. The CDR3 DNA follows: TGTGCCAGCAGCTCGCCGGGACAGGGGGGCAATCAGCCCCAGCATTTT. Full variable domain (rest looked up from reference TRBV7-9 and TRBJ1-5): DTGVSQNPRHKITKRGQNVTFRCDPISEHNRLYWYRQTLGQGPEFLTYFQNEAQLEKSRLLSDRFSAERPKGSFSTLEIQRTEQGDSAMYLCASSSPGQGGNQPQHFGDGTRLSIL.

This clone appeared once. The rearrangement joins TRBV5-1 to TRBJ2-3, with TRBD1 identical over 8 bases. Trimming took 7 bases from V and 6 from J; bases not matched to a gene: 10. The germline gives CDR1 SGHRS, CDR2 YFSETQ. The CDR3 contains 14 residues. The CDR3: CASGISGGRDTQYF. DNA of the CDR3: TGCGCCAGCGGAATTTCAGGGGGCAGGGATACGCAGTATTTT.

V gene TRBV2 combines with J gene TRBJ1-1, with 9 positions matching TRBD1. Germline V lookup: CDR1 SNHLY, CDR2 FYNNEI. With 3 bases clipped from V and 6 bases from J, the junction kept 5 bases outside the gene matches. The CDR3 spans 14 residues. The CDR3 spells CASSDGTGRAEAFF. The CDR3 DNA sequence: TGTGCCAGCAGTGATGGGACAGGGAGGGCTGAAGCTTTCTTT.

This rearrangement joins TRBV7-6 to TRBJ2-6; TRBD1 aligns across 7 bases. CDR3 length: 15 amino acids. Germline CDR1 is SGHVS and CDR2 is FNYEAQ. V lost 6 bases and J lost 2; bases outside the gene matches: 4. The CDR3 sequence: CASSPGQAGANVLTF. The CDR3 DNA reads as TGTGCCAGCAGTCCAGGACAGGCTGGGGCCAACGTCCTGACTTTC. Full variable domain (remainder filled in from reference TRBV7-6 and TRBJ2-6): GAGVSQSPRYKVTKRGQDVALRCDPISGHVSLYWYRQALGQGPEFLTYFNYEAQQDKSGLPNDRFSAERPEGSISTLTIQRTEQRDSAMYRCASSPGQAGANVLTFGAGSRLTVL.

Written as DNA, the CDR3 is TGTGCCAGCAGCGACTTACTCGGCAGGGTGAACACTGAAGCTTTCTTT. It yields the protein CASSDLLGRVNTEAFF. This chain uses TRBV7-9 with TRBJ1-1; tentative D call: TRBD1 (5 bases). Trimming removed 5 bases from V and 0 bases from J, with 16 bases in between. The length of the CDR3 is 16 residues. Per germline, CDR1 SEHNR and CDR2 FQNEAQ (reference sequence).

The chain employs TRBV27 and TRBJ2-5, with TRBD1 identical over 11 bases. The CDR3 loop spans 13 amino acids. Looked up from germline, CDR1 is MNHEY and CDR2 is SMNVEV (reference sequence). Trimming at V came to 11 bases and at J to 5 bases, leaving 7 bases not matched to a gene. The CDR3 nucleotides read TGTGCCGCCGGGACAGGGGGTGGCGAGACCCAGTACTTC. This gives the protein CAAGTGGGETQYF.

The gene calls are TRBV18 and TRBJ2-2; 8 nucleotides agree with TRBD1. From germline, CDR1 is KGHSH and CDR2 LQKENI. This CDR3 has 14 residues. V dropped 3 bases and J dropped 9; count of bases not matched to a gene: 6. The CDR3 reads CASSPGTGIRELFF. The CDR3 DNA follows: TGTGCCAGCTCACCCGGGACAGGTATCCGGGAGCTGTTTTTT.

The gene calls are TRBV3-1 (or the pseudogene TRBV3-2) and TRBJ1-4; possible D gene TRBD1, 5 bases. V was trimmed by 2 bases and J by 13 bases, leaving 8 bases between them. The CDR3 is 11 residues long. Germline-derived CDR1 and CDR2 are LGHDT and YNNKEL (reference sequence). The DNA for the CDR3 is TGTGCCAGCAGCCAACTGGGGCCACTGTTTTTT. Its protein is CASSQLGPLFF.

This rearrangement joins TRBV4-1 to TRBJ2-5; no firm D call. This CDR3 contains 15 residues. V lost 1 base and J 5 bases, leaving 14 bases between the germline ends. Germline-derived CDR1 and CDR2 are MGHRA and YSYEKL. CDR3 DNA: TGCGCCAGCAGCCAAGGGCTGAGAGTGGGCGAGACCCAGTACTTC. It encodes CASSQGLRVGETQYF.

The chain recombines TRBV3-1 (or the pseudogene TRBV3-2) with TRBJ2-5, with TRBD2 matching 13 bases. This CDR3 is built from 15 residues. V dropped 4 bases and J dropped 3; count of bases not matched to a gene: 2. Germline V gene lookup returns CDR1 LGHDT and CDR2 YNNKEL (reference sequence). The CDR3 protein is CASSPGTSGKETQYF. The CDR3 bases are TGTGCCAGCAGCCCGGGGACTAGCGGGAAAGAGACCCAGTACTTC.